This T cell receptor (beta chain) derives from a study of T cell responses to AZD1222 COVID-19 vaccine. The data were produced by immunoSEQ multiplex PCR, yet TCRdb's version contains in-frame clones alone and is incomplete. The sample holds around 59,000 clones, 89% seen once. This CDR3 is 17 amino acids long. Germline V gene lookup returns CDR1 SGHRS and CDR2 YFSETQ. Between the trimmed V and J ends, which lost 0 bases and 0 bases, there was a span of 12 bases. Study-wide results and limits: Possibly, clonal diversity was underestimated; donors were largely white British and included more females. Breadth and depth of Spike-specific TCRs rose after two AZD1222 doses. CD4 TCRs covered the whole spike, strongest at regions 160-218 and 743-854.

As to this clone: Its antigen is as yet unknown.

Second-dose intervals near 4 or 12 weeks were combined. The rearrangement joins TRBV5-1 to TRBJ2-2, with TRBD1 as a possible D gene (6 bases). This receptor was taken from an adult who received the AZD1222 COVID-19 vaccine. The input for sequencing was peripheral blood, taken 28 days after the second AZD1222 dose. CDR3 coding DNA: TGCGCCAGCAGCTTGGGAGTGCGGACAGCGAACACCGGGGAGCTGTTTTTT. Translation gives CASSLGVRTANTGELFF. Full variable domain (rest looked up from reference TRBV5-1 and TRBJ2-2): KAGVTQTPRYLIKTRGQQVTLSCSPISGHRSVSWYQQTPGQGLQFLFEYFSETQRNKGNFPGRFSGRQFSNSRSEMNVSTLELGDSALYLCASSLGVRTANTGELFFGEGSRLTVL.